The 8 T cell receptor beta chains listed next were all sequenced from one sample in a study of cytomegalovirus exposure and HLA in healthy donors. The PCR was carried out with 60 Vbeta primers and 13 Jbeta primers. Clones were read by immunoSEQ multiplex PCR, and TCRdb kept only the in-frame ones, dropping some. The table shows some 90,000 clones, with about four fifths occurring only once. The sample comprised PBMCs. The source is a woman in her 70s in good health and CMV-seropositive.

The chain is built from TRBV7-3 and TRBJ2-3; 14 nucleotides agree with TRBD2. The J segment lost 1 base and the V segment lost 4 bases, leaving 1 base of the junction unmatched. Germline CDR1 reads SGHTA; CDR2 reads FQGTGA. The length of the CDR3 is 16 residues. The CDR3 loop is CASSSGLAGGTDTQYF. CDR3 DNA sequence: TGTGCCAGCAGCTCGGGACTAGCGGGGGGCACAGATACGCAGTATTTT.

This sequence joins TRBV6-5 and TRBJ1-1; TRBD1 aligns across 9 bases. Losses at the gene ends were 6 bases for V and 7 bases for J; bases not matched to a gene: 6. The CDR3 runs 13 residues. Per germline, CDR1 MNHEY and CDR2 SVGAGI. CDR3: CASSTTGGVEAFF. Written as DNA, the CDR3 is TGTGCCAGCAGCACGACAGGGGGTGTTGAAGCTTTCTTT.

The J gene is TRBJ1-6, the V gene TRBV19, with 7 bases aligning to TRBD1. V lost 8 bases to trimming and J lost 4 bases; unmatched junction nucleotides: 8. This CDR3 contains 15 residues. CDR1 is LNHDA, CDR2 SQIVND, per germline (reference sequence). CDR3 sequence reads: CASGQAMGYNSPLHF. The CDR3, as DNA: TGTGCCAGTGGACAGGCAATGGGTTATAATTCACCCCTCCACTTT. The full variable domain, rest sourced from reference TRBV19 and TRBJ1-6, is DGGITQSPKYLFRKEGQNVTLSCEQNLNHDAMYWYRQDPGQGLRLIYYSQIVNDFQKGDIAEGYSVSREKKESFPLTVTSAQKNPTAFYLCASGQAMGYNSPLHFGNGTRLTVT.

The chain links TRBV27 to TRBJ1-1; D perhaps matches TRBD1 (6 bases). Deletions cut 2 bases from V and 4 bases from J, with 11 bases between. The germline gives CDR1 MNHEY, CDR2 SMNVEV (reference sequence). The CDR3 contains 14 residues. CDR3: CASSLIRGSTEAFF. As DNA, the CDR3 is TGTGCCAGCAGTTTAATAAGGGGGAGCACTGAAGCTTTCTTT.

The chain combines TRBV6-5 with TRBJ2-3; D may be TRBD1 (6 bases). V was trimmed by 6 bases and J by 1 base, leaving 11 bases between them. The CDR3 runs 14 residues. Germline V gene sequence: CDR1 MNHEY, CDR2 SVGAGI. This CDR3 is CASSPGTRTDTQYF. The CDR3 nucleotides read TGTGCCAGCAGCCCAGGGACACGCACAGATACGCAGTATTTT.

The rearrangement links TRBV7-9 to TRBJ2-7; D unclear. V was trimmed by 5 bases and J by 5 bases, leaving 19 bases between them. CDR3 length equals 15 residues. CDR1 is SEHNR, CDR2 FQNEAQ, per germline (reference sequence). The CDR3 loop is CASSTHIGPLHEQYF. In nucleotides, the CDR3 is TGTGCCAGCAGCACCCACATTGGGCCATTACACGAGCAGTACTTC.

This chain connects TRBV7-2 to TRBJ2-7; 9 positions agree with TRBD1. Germline V gene lookup returns CDR1 SGHTA and CDR2 FQGNSA. The CDR3 consists of 16 residues. J gave up 2 bases and V 1 base, and 6 bases lay outside the gene matches. The CDR3: CASSLGGTGLPYEQYF. The CDR3 nucleotides are TGTGCCAGCAGCTTAGGTGGGACAGGGTTACCCTACGAGCAGTACTTC.

V is TRBV5-4 and J is TRBJ2-2, with 7 bases identical to TRBD2. This CDR3 has 18 amino acids. Germline loops: CDR1 SGHNT, CDR2 YYREEE (reference sequence). With V trimmed by 2 bases and J by 6 bases, 16 bases remained unmatched. For the CDR3, the DNA is TGTGCCAGCAGCTTCGGAGGTGGGGCGGGAGCCCTGGCCGGGGAGCTGTTTTTT. It codes for CASSFGGGAGALAGELFF.